Shown below are 20 T cell receptor beta chains from a single sample sequenced in a study of PD-L1 blockade in urothelial cancer. TCRdb's table, derived via immunoSEQ multiplex PCR, lists solely in-frame clones and lacks some. This repertoire shows approximately 120,000 clones, more than 75% found once; its top ten account for around 2.4%. The sample's time point: peripheral blood 6 weeks after treatment start. Source: PBMCs, taken around atezolizumab (anti-PD-L1) treatment. These receptors all come from a man aged 50-59 years with urothelial cancer.

V usage is TRBV6-6 and J usage is TRBJ1-5, with 10 positions matching TRBD1. V was clipped by 6 bases and J by 4 bases; unmatched bases: 3. This CDR3 spans 14 amino acids. The germline gives CDR1 MNHNY, CDR2 SVGAGI (reference sequence). CDR3 sequence (DNA): TGTGCCAGCAGCTGGGGACAGGGGAATCAGCCCCAGCATTTT. Encoded protein: CASSWGQGNQPQHF.

This sequence joins TRBV19 and TRBJ2-3, with 10 bases that match TRBD2. V shed 6 bases and J 5 bases; nucleotides not matched to a gene: 5. The CDR3 runs to 14 residues. The germline V gene encodes CDR1 LNHDA and CDR2 SQIVND (reference sequence). The CDR3 sequence: CASRASGSGDTQYF. CDR3 coding DNA: TGTGCCAGTAGGGCTAGCGGGAGTGGAGATACGCAGTATTTT.

The chain recombines TRBV5-4 with TRBJ2-2, with D possibly TRBD2 on 7 matching bases. The CDR3 loop spans 16 amino acids. Germline V gives CDR1 SGHNT, CDR2 YYREEE (reference sequence). Trimming stripped 3 bases from V and 4 bases from J, with 16 bases between. The CDR3 bases are TGTGCCAGCAGCTCGGGGGGCGGGAGAGGCACCGGGGAGCTGTTTTTT. This translates into CASSSGGGRGTGELFF. The whole variable domain, remainder taken from reference TRBV5-4 and TRBJ2-2, is ETGVTQSPTHLIKTRGQQVTLRCSSQSGHNTVSWYQQALGQGPQFIFQYYREEENGRGNFPPRFSGLQFPNYSSELNVNALELDDSALYLCASSSGGGRGTGELFFGEGSRLTVL.

Only one count was recorded for this clone. V is TRBV6-5 and J is TRBJ1-5, with D unclear. This CDR3 spans 13 amino acids. V gave up 6 bases and J gave up 7 bases, with 13 bases separating them. Germline V gene data show CDR1 as MNHEY and CDR2 as SVGAGI. The CDR3, as DNA: TGTGCCAGCAGGGTGACAATTAACCAGCCCCAGCATTTT. Encoded protein: CASRVTINQPQHF.

The gene calls are TRBV30 and TRBJ2-3, with unresolved D. The CDR3 covers 13 residues. Germline V gene data show CDR1 as GTSNPN and CDR2 as SVGIG (reference sequence). The germline V and J ends were trimmed by 1 base and 0 bases, with 5 bases remaining between them. This CDR3 reads CAWSAISTDTQYF. CDR3 coding DNA: TGTGCCTGGAGTGCTATTAGCACAGATACGCAGTATTTT. Full variable domain (remainder filled in from reference TRBV30 and TRBJ2-3): SQTIHQWPATLVQPVGSPLSLECTVEGTSNPNLYWYRQAAGRGLQLLFYSVGIGQISSEVPQNLSASRPQDRQFILSSKKLLLSDSGFYLCAWSAISTDTQYFGPGTRLTVL.

The genes are TRBV19 and TRBJ1-4; 7 bases align to TRBD1. Germline lookup yields CDR1 LNHDA and CDR2 SQIVND (reference sequence). The junction had 14 bases not matched to a gene; V was cut back by 10 bases and J by 0 bases. This CDR3 has 17 amino acids. CDR3 residues: CATKIRGGKTTNEKLFF. CDR3 DNA: TGTGCCACCAAAATTCGAGGGGGCAAAACAACTAATGAAAAACTGTTTTTT.

This chain connects TRBV7-2 to TRBJ2-1; TRBD2 might be the D (7 bases). V gave up 4 bases and J gave up 8 bases, with 18 bases separating them. The CDR3 totals 15 residues. CDR1 and CDR2 from the germline V gene are SGHTA and FQGNSA. The CDR3 region has the DNA TGTGCCAGCAGCTCCAGGGGCGGGAGTACGGATGAGCAGTTCTTC. Translating gives CASSSRGGSTDEQFF.

V usage is TRBV27 and J usage is TRBJ2-7; TRBD1 might be the D (5 bases). The ends were cut back, 6 bases at V and 6 bases at J, with 21 bases in the middle. Germline values: CDR1 MNHEY, CDR2 SMNVEV (reference sequence). The CDR3 is 15 residues long. The chain's CDR3 is CASSTERTGVGEQYF. In DNA, the CDR3 is TGTGCCAGCAGCACGGAGAGAACAGGAGTGGGCGAGCAGTACTTC.

CDR3 DNA sequence: TGTGCCAGCTCACCACCCACACGGGGGAACACTGAAGCTTTCTTT. Its protein is CASSPPTRGNTEAFF. This chain joins TRBV18 and TRBJ1-1; D is unresolved. The V gene's germline CDR1 is KGHSH and CDR2 LQKENI. V was clipped by 0 bases and J by 1 base, with 9 bases between them. The CDR3 runs to 15 residues.

This chain uses TRBV5-5 with TRBJ1-5; 7 bases are a match to TRBD1. After removal of 4 bases from V and 6 bases from J, the junction contained 13 bases not matched to a gene. Per germline, CDR1 SGHKS and CDR2 YYEKEE (reference sequence). This CDR3 has 16 residues. This chain's CDR3 is CASSHVPGQVFQPQHF. CDR3 sequence (DNA): TGTGCCAGCAGCCACGTGCCCGGACAGGTTTTTCAGCCCCAGCATTTT.

The V gene is TRBV4-1, the J gene TRBJ2-2; TRBD2 matches 13 bases. J gave up 5 bases and V 9 bases, and 3 bases lay outside the gene matches. The germline V gene has CDR1 MGHRA and CDR2 YSYEKL. The CDR3 runs 14 residues. In nucleotides, the CDR3 is TGCGCCAGTAAACTAGCGGGAGGGACCGGGGAGCTGTTTTTT. Translated, it gives CASKLAGGTGELFF.

CDR3 residues: CASSFPTSGRPEQYF. The DNA of the CDR3 is TGTGCCAGCAGCTTTCCGACTAGCGGGAGACCCGAGCAGTACTTC. The genes are TRBV5-4 and TRBJ2-7; TRBD2 matches 12 bases. The CDR3 contains 15 residues. The germline V gene has CDR1 SGHNT and CDR2 YYREEE (reference sequence). V lost 2 bases and J lost 6; bases outside the gene matches: 6.

The chain employs TRBV5-1 and TRBJ1-3; 8 positions agree with TRBD1. The germline gives CDR1 SGHRS, CDR2 YFSETQ. The J segment lost 2 bases and the V segment lost 4 bases, leaving 2 bases of the junction unmatched. This CDR3 has 14 amino acids. The CDR3 region has the DNA TGCGCCAGCAGCCCAGGGGGCACTGGAAACACCATATATTTT. This translates into CASSPGGTGNTIYF.

The chain links TRBV9 to TRBJ2-1; TRBD1 agrees at 8 bases. Germline-derived CDR1 and CDR2 are SGDLS and YYNGEE. The CDR3 runs to 15 residues. Trimming removed 4 bases from V and 2 bases from J; junction bases left unmatched: 5. The CDR3 region is CASSFGQGAYNEQFF. The CDR3 nucleotides are TGTGCCAGCAGCTTCGGACAGGGAGCCTACAATGAGCAGTTCTTC.

This chain uses TRBV5-4 with TRBJ2-7; D is possibly TRBD2 (6 bases). The V gene lost 0 bases and the J gene lost 3 bases, with 16 bases spanning the gap. Looked up from germline, CDR1 is SGHNT and CDR2 is YYREEE (reference sequence). The CDR3 totals 16 residues. CDR3 DNA: TGTGCCAGCAGCTTGGTTCAGGGTGCGGGGCGCTACGAGCAGTACTTC. Protein product: CASSLVQGAGRYEQYF.

V is TRBV6-5 and J is TRBJ1-1; no reliable D call. The germline gives CDR1 MNHEY, CDR2 SVGAGI. The length of the CDR3 is 12 residues. Trimming removed 5 bases from V and 3 bases from J, with 7 bases in between. The CDR3 DNA sequence: TGTGCCAGCAGTCCGTCCTACACTGAAGCTTTCTTT. It translates to CASSPSYTEAFF.

The chain carries TRBV27 and TRBJ2-7, with D perhaps TRBD2 (5 bases). V was cut by 2 bases and J by 3 bases, with 11 bases left in between. CDR1 and CDR2 (germline): MNHEY, SMNVEV (reference sequence). The CDR3 extends over 14 amino acids. The chain's CDR3 is CASSLLAGNYEQYF. DNA of the CDR3: TGTGCCAGCAGTTTACTAGCCGGAAACTACGAGCAGTACTTC.

This sequence joins TRBV9 and TRBJ2-3; 9 bases are shared with TRBD2. Unmatched junction bases numbered 12, after V lost 0 bases and J lost 10 bases. Germline CDR1 reads SGDLS; CDR2 reads YYNGEE. This CDR3 is 16 amino acids long. The chain's CDR3 is CASSVAGSGGLEAQYF. CDR3 nucleotide sequence: TGTGCCAGCAGCGTAGCGGGTAGCGGGGGACTGGAGGCGCAGTATTTT. Full variable domain (missing parts from reference TRBV9 and TRBJ2-3): DSGVTQTPKHLITATGQRVTLRCSPRSGDLSVYWYQQSLDQGLQFLIQYYNGEERAKGNILERFSAQQFPDLHSELNLSSLELGDSALYFCASSVAGSGGLEAQYFGPGTRLTVL.

On this clone itself: The identical CDR3 is also encoded by other nucleotide sequences in the sample. The chain has TRBV5-1 and TRBJ1-1; TRBD1 matches at 11 bases. The CDR3 length is 14 residues. In germline, CDR1 is SGHRS, CDR2 YFSETQ. With V trimmed by 3 bases and J by 4 bases, 2 bases remained unmatched. The DNA of the CDR3 is TGCGCCAGCAGCTCGGGGACAGGGGGCACTGAAGCTTTCTTT. Protein: CASSSGTGGTEAFF.

This clone occurred once. V and J are TRBV7-2 and TRBJ2-1, with TRBD2 matching 9 bases. Germline loops: CDR1 SGHTA, CDR2 FQGNSA. Trimming at V came to 1 base and at J to 13 bases, leaving 8 bases not matched to a gene. CDR3 length: 14 residues. The CDR3 is CASSLVLAGVEQFF. CDR3 nucleotide sequence: TGTGCCAGCAGCTTAGTATTAGCGGGAGTGGAACAGTTCTTC. The full variable domain, completed using reference TRBV7-2 and TRBJ2-1, is GAGVSQSPSNKVTEKGKDVELRCDPISGHTALYWYRQSLGQGLEFLIYFQGNSAPDKSGLPSDRFSAERTGGSVSTLTIQRTQQEDSAVYLCASSLVLAGVEQFFGPGTRLTVL.